These 12 T cell receptor beta chains came from one sample sequenced in a study of cytomegalovirus exposure and HLA in healthy donors. The PCR was carried out with 60 Vbeta primers and 13 Jbeta primers. Produced via immunoSEQ multiplex PCR; TCRdb's table is partial and in-frame only. This repertoire shows approximately 150,000 clones, approximately 80% found once; its top ten account for 1.5% to 2%. Sequencing input: PBMCs. These receptors originate from a man aged 35-49 years in good health and CMV-seronegative.

The chain recombines TRBV27 with TRBJ2-7; the match to TRBD1 covers 7 bases. Germline CDR1 reads MNHEY; CDR2 reads SMNVEV (reference sequence). The CDR3 extends over 15 amino acids. V shed 5 bases and J 3 bases; nucleotides not matched to a gene: 10. For the CDR3, the DNA is TGTGCCAGCAGTGCAAGAGACAGGGAAGGCTACGAGCAGTACTTC. Translated, it gives CASSARDREGYEQYF.

This clone was counted between two and nine times. The chain has TRBV7-5 and TRBJ1-5; TRBD1, the table's D call, lacks a check against the DNA. TRBV7-5 has pseudogene status. The CDR3 is 19 amino acids. This CDR3 is CVRSLAGVAGQGLGQPQHF. DNA for the CDR3: TGTGTCAGAAGCTTAGCGGGGGTCGCGGGACAGGGGTTGGGGCAGCCCCAGCATTTT.

V and J are TRBV30 and TRBJ2-5; TRBD1 agrees at 7 bases. The DNA end is more similar to TRBJ2-7, so the J call may be wrong. This CDR3 is built from 13 residues. Germline CDR1 is GTSNPN and CDR2 is SVGIG (reference sequence). The CDR3 spells CAWNRDRAYEQYF. CDR3 sequence (DNA): TGTGCCTGGAACAGGGACAGAGCCTACGAGCAGTACTTC.

J is TRBJ2-7 and V is TRBV7-8, with 8 bases aligning to TRBD1. Germline V gene lookup returns CDR1 SGHVS and CDR2 FQNEAQ. Trimming at V came to 7 bases and at J to 2 bases, leaving 10 bases not matched to a gene. The length of the CDR3 is 15 residues. The CDR3 region is CASMTWTGNPYEQYF. The CDR3 region has the DNA TGTGCCAGCATGACCTGGACAGGGAACCCCTACGAGCAGTACTTC.

The chain combines TRBV4-2 with TRBJ2-7, with 9 bases matching TRBD2. V shed 1 base, J shed 7 bases, and the junction held 8 bases outside the gene matches. The CDR3 consists of 15 residues. Germline assignment: CDR1 LGHNA and CDR2 YNFKEQ. The CDR3 loop reads CASSQVGGGASEQYF. The CDR3 DNA sequence: TGTGCCAGCAGCCAAGTCGGCGGGGGGGCGTCAGAGCAGTACTTC.

The rearrangement links TRBV7-8 to TRBJ2-7; no reliable D call. The CDR3 extends over 13 amino acids. From germline, CDR1 is SGHVS and CDR2 FQNEAQ. Trimming took off 1 base at V and 3 bases at J, with 7 bases between the two ends. This CDR3 reads CASSLGRSYEQYF. The CDR3 DNA reads as TGTGCCAGCAGCTTAGGACGGAGCTACGAGCAGTACTTC.

The chain employs TRBV19 and TRBJ1-4, with TRBD1 matching over 8 bases. This CDR3 comprises 15 residues. CDR1 and CDR2 from the germline V gene are LNHDA and SQIVND (reference sequence). V was clipped by 5 bases and J by 2 bases; unmatched bases: 4. The CDR3 DNA sequence: TGTGCCAGTAGTGGACAGGGAGGGACTAATGAAAAACTGTTTTTT. This sequence encodes CASSGQGGTNEKLFF.

This chain connects TRBV7-9 to TRBJ2-7; TRBD1 aligns across 7 bases. Germline CDR1 SEHNR, CDR2 FQNEAQ (reference sequence). V shed 5 bases and J 2 bases; nucleotides not matched to a gene: 6. The CDR3 runs 14 residues. CDR3 loop: CASSPRDRTYEQYF. In DNA form, the CDR3 reads TGTGCCAGCAGCCCACGGGACAGAACCTACGAGCAGTACTTC.

The chain couples TRBV6-6 to TRBJ2-1; D is possibly TRBD2 (6 bases). This CDR3 has 15 amino acids. Trimming removed 0 bases at V and 7 bases at J, with 13 bases between. CDR1 is MNHNY, CDR2 SVGAGI, per germline (reference sequence). The CDR3 sequence: CASSYSPSGGNEQFF. CDR3 DNA sequence: TGTGCCAGCAGTTACTCTCCTTCCGGGGGAAATGAGCAGTTCTTC.

The J gene is TRBJ2-5, the V gene TRBV19; D perhaps matches TRBD2 (5 bases). V lost 4 bases and J lost 5, with 11 bases in between. Germline V CDR1 and CDR2: LNHDA, SQIVND (reference sequence). The CDR3 is 13 amino acids. This CDR3 reads CASSREKRETQYF. In DNA, the CDR3 is TGTGCCAGTAGTAGAGAGAAGCGGGAGACCCAGTACTTC.

The V call is TRBV5-1, the J call TRBJ2-7; a possible D gene is TRBD2 (6 bases). Per the germline V gene, CDR1 is SGHRS and CDR2 is YFSETQ. The CDR3 extends over 14 amino acids. Between the trimmed V and J ends, which lost 5 bases and 3 bases, there was a span of 15 bases. Here the CDR3 reads CASRDTGAVYEQYF. CDR3 nucleotides: TGCGCCAGCAGGGATACGGGAGCGGTCTACGAGCAGTACTTC.

The rearrangement joins TRBV7-6 to TRBJ2-7; D perhaps matches TRBD2 (6 bases). There are 13 residues in the CDR3. Between the trimmed V and J ends, which lost 4 bases and 4 bases, there was a span of 11 bases. The germline V gene has CDR1 SGHVS and CDR2 FNYEAQ. This chain's CDR3 is CASSSGRGYEQYF. As DNA, the CDR3 is TGTGCCAGCAGCTCGGGCCGGGGGTACGAGCAGTACTTC.